The source of this T cell receptor (beta chain) is a study of shared clonotypes between healthy human individuals. Splitting of each subset's genomic DNA was done evenly across several immunoSEQ plates. Method: immunoSEQ multiplex PCR; TCRdb's copy keeps in-frame clones and lacks some. Of roughly 2 million clones listed, around 95% are singletons. Findings of the study overall: Across a handful of donors, naive CD4 shared 4.5% to 6%, naive CD8 under 4%, memory CD4 approximately 2.5%, memory CD8 over 0.3%. Estimated clonotype richness was generally higher in naive than memory subsets.

Per germline, CDR1 ENHRY and CDR2 SYGVKD. The CDR3 has 15 amino acids. V lost 9 bases, J lost 4 bases, and 10 bases stayed unmatched. In the case of this clone: Its specificity is unknown.

Researchers partitioned CD4+ cells into CD45RA+ naive and CD45RA-negative memory subsets. The chain recombines TRBV10-3 with TRBJ1-1; 11 nucleotides match TRBD1. Sequencing was done on a sample of naive CD4+ T cells sorted from blood. Subset noted: CD45RA+ positively selected. The TCR sequence derives from a man between 18 and 29 years old in good health. The CDR3 here is CAIQHGQGAGTEAFF. In DNA form, the CDR3 reads TGTGCCATTCAACATGGACAGGGGGCTGGCACTGAAGCTTTCTTT.